A single sample gave rise to the 29 T cell receptor beta chains below, sequenced in a study of cytomegalovirus exposure and HLA in healthy donors. PCR amplification relied on 60 Vbeta primers (plus 13 Jbeta primers). Data came from immunoSEQ multiplex PCR; TCRdb stores just in-frame clones and leaves some out. The sample contains 120,000 or so clones, over 65% of which appear only once. The sample was PBMCs. These TCRs come from a man in his forties or fifties in good health and CMV-seropositive.

The chain links TRBV6-1 to TRBJ1-5; a weak D match, TRBD1 (6 bases). Germline V lookup: CDR1 MNHNS, CDR2 SASEGT. This CDR3 is 15 amino acids long. V shed 6 bases and J shed 0 bases, with 12 bases lying between them. The CDR3 sequence is CASREIGGSNQPQHF. For the CDR3, the DNA is TGTGCCAGCAGGGAAATAGGGGGTAGCAATCAGCCCCAGCATTTT.

CDR3 coding DNA: TGTGCCATCCACTTCGGGGGGGGTTTCCGGACCGGGGAGCTGTTTTTT. This codes for CAIHFGGGFRTGELFF. This chain joins TRBV2 and TRBJ2-2, with 8 bases fitting TRBD2. The V gene end was trimmed by 10 bases and the J gene end by 5 bases; junction bases not matched to a gene: 15. Germline V CDR1 and CDR2: SNHLY, FYNNEI. The CDR3 length is 16 residues.

This clone was detected a few times. The V call is TRBV6-1, the J call TRBJ2-7; 12 bases match TRBD2. Germline V gene sequence: CDR1 MNHNS, CDR2 SASEGT. The J segment lost 4 bases and the V segment lost 1 base, leaving 11 bases of the junction unmatched. The CDR3 extends over 18 amino acids. CDR3 in amino acids: CASSEGTSGINPLYEQYF. CDR3 nucleotide sequence: TGTGCCAGCAGTGAAGGGACTAGCGGGATCAACCCCCTATACGAGCAGTACTTC.

This chain uses TRBV5-4 with TRBJ2-7; D unresolved. Germline V gene lookup returns CDR1 SGHNT and CDR2 YYREEE (reference sequence). Trimming pared 0 bases from V and 3 bases from J, leaving 4 bases between. This CDR3 region has 12 residues. The CDR3 bases are TGTGCCAGCAGCTTGGACAACTACGAGCAGTACTTC. It specifies CASSLDNYEQYF. The full variable domain, with the rest looked up from reference TRBV5-4 and TRBJ2-7, is ETGVTQSPTHLIKTRGQQVTLRCSSQSGHNTVSWYQQALGQGPQFIFQYYREEENGRGNFPPRFSGLQFPNYSSELNVNALELDDSALYLCASSLDNYEQYFGPGTRLTVT.

This clone showed up just a few times. The rearrangement joins TRBV4-2 to TRBJ1-1; the match to TRBD1 covers 8 bases. After removal of 3 bases from V and 6 bases from J, the junction contained 6 bases not matched to a gene. CDR3 length: 14 residues. The germline gives CDR1 LGHNA, CDR2 YNFKEQ. The CDR3 bases are TGTGCCAGCAGCCAGCAGGGGGCTACCGCTGAAGCTTTCTTT. This encodes CASSQQGATAEAFF.

Regarding this clone: The junction does not match germline at one end; this may be a read error. This chain links TRBV7-7 with TRBJ2-3; 13 bases are a match to TRBD2. The CDR3 runs 16 residues. Germline CDR1 and CDR2: SSHAT and FNYEAQ (reference sequence). The CDR3 nucleotides are TGTGCTAGCAGCGAGAGACTAGCGGGAGGAACAGATACGCAGTATTTT. It codes for CASSERLAGGTDTQYF.

The rearrangement joins TRBV29-1 to TRBJ1-5, with 10 nucleotides matching TRBD1. This CDR3 is 14 amino acids long. CDR1 and CDR2 from the germline V gene are SQVTM and ANQGSEA. Unmatched junction bases numbered 6, after V lost 7 bases and J lost 3 bases. Here the CDR3 DNA reads TGCAGCGCCAGGGACAGGGGTTTCAATCAGCCCCAGCATTTT. Protein sequence: CSARDRGFNQPQHF.

The rearrangement uses TRBV27 and TRBJ1-1; D call uncertain. Germline CDR1 and CDR2: MNHEY and SMNVEV (reference sequence). Trimming stripped 2 bases from V and 2 bases from J, with 6 bases between. The CDR3 runs 13 residues. This chain's CDR3 is CASSLQANTEAFF. In nucleotides, the CDR3 is TGTGCCAGCAGTTTACAAGCCAACACTGAAGCTTTCTTT.

This sequence joins TRBV19 and TRBJ2-7; TRBD1 might be the D (5 bases). Trimming left V 7 bases short and J 2 bases short, with 24 bases between. Germline V CDR1 and CDR2: LNHDA, SQIVND (reference sequence). The CDR3 spans 17 residues. In nucleotides, the CDR3 is TGTGCCAGTACCCAACGTGGCCCCGGACATCCCCCCTACGAGCAGTACTTC. Protein sequence: CASTQRGPGHPPYEQYF.

This chain uses TRBV18 with TRBJ2-3; D might be TRBD1 (6 bases). CDR1 and CDR2 (germline): KGHSH, LQKENI. The CDR3 is 15 residues long. V lost 0 bases, J lost 5 bases, and 12 bases lay in between. Here the CDR3 reads CASSPPGQSKDTQYF. In DNA form, the CDR3 reads TGTGCCAGCTCACCACCGGGACAAAGTAAAGATACGCAGTATTTT.

The rearrangement joins TRBV6-6 to TRBJ2-3; D not resolved. The V gene's germline CDR1 is MNHNY and CDR2 SVGAGI (reference sequence). The V gene lost 2 bases and the J gene lost 1 base, with 7 bases spanning the gap. The CDR3 is 14 residues long. This CDR3 reads CASSYPAGTDTQYF. The CDR3 region has the DNA TGTGCCAGCAGTTACCCGGCGGGCACAGATACGCAGTATTTT.

The chain links TRBV4-3 to TRBJ1-4; tentatively, D is TRBD1 (5 bases). The CDR3 totals 15 residues. Trimming removed 0 bases at V and 7 bases at J, with 12 bases between. Germline values: CDR1 LGHNA, CDR2 YSLEER. CDR3 DNA sequence: TGCGCCAGCAGCCAAGAGGAGGGACGAGGTGAAAAACTGTTTTTT. Encoded protein: CASSQEEGRGEKLFF.

The chain combines TRBV7-8 with TRBJ1-3; TRBD1 might be the D (6 bases). The CDR3 extends over 15 amino acids. Germline CDR1 and CDR2: SGHVS and FQNEAQ. Trimming shortened V by 5 bases and J by 0 bases, and 11 bases separated the two germline ends. CDR3 in amino acids: CASSATGSSGNTIYF. For the CDR3, the DNA is TGTGCCAGCAGCGCCACAGGGAGCTCTGGAAACACCATATATTTT.

The genes are TRBV28 and TRBJ2-5; the match to TRBD2 covers 12 bases. V shed 4 bases, J shed 5 bases, and the junction held 8 bases outside the gene matches. Germline lookup yields CDR1 MDHEN and CDR2 SYDVKM. The CDR3 length is 16 residues. CDR3 sequence: CASSSRLGLAGETQYF. The CDR3 nucleotides read TGTGCCAGCAGTTCAAGGCTGGGACTAGCGGGTGAGACCCAGTACTTC.

This clone showed up just a few times. The V call is TRBV29-1, the J call TRBJ2-4, with TRBD1 identical over 8 bases. Germline V gene sequence: CDR1 SQVTM, CDR2 ANQGSEA. This CDR3 contains 12 residues. J lost 7 bases, V lost 4 bases, and 3 bases had no gene match. The CDR3 DNA reads as TGCAGCGTTGGGGACAGGAATAACATTCAGTACTTC. Translation gives CSVGDRNNIQYF.

CDR3 DNA: TGTGCCACCAGCAGGGGGACAGGGGCTGGAAACACCATATATTTT. It encodes CATSRGTGAGNTIYF. This chain uses TRBV15 with TRBJ1-3; 10 bases are shared with TRBD1. The V gene end was trimmed by 3 bases and the J gene end by 2 bases; junction bases not matched to a gene: 1. Germline CDR1 reads LNHNV; CDR2 reads YYDKDF (reference sequence). This CDR3 has 15 amino acids.

The J gene is TRBJ1-4, the V gene TRBV5-1; D is unresolved. Trimming took off 3 bases at V and 0 bases at J, with 6 bases between the two ends. CDR1 is SGHRS, CDR2 YFSETQ, per germline. The CDR3 contains 14 residues. The CDR3 protein is CASSWSTTNEKLFF. The CDR3 DNA follows: TGCGCCAGCAGCTGGAGTACAACTAATGAAAAACTGTTTTTT.

This clone was observed a handful of times. The chain combines TRBV27 with TRBJ1-1, with a tentative D call TRBD1 (6 bases). This CDR3 spans 15 amino acids. V was trimmed by 5 bases and J by 0 bases, leaving 13 bases between them. Germline values: CDR1 MNHEY, CDR2 SMNVEV (reference sequence). For the CDR3, the DNA is TGTGCCAGCAGTCCGACAGGTTCTATGAACACTGAAGCTTTCTTT. The encoded protein is CASSPTGSMNTEAFF.

Only a few counts were recorded for this clone. The rearrangement joins TRBV5-6 to TRBJ2-2; 7 positions match TRBD2. The ends lost 0 bases at V and 2 bases at J; junction bases unmatched: 1. This CDR3 is 15 amino acids long. The germline V gene has CDR1 SGHDT and CDR2 YYEEEE. Written as DNA, the CDR3 is TGTGCCAGCAGCTTGGGCGGGGGAAACACCGGGGAGCTGTTTTTT. Its translation: CASSLGGGNTGELFF.

This chain connects TRBV5-5 to TRBJ2-5; D possibly corresponds to TRBD1 (5 bases). This CDR3 is 13 amino acids long. The V end lost 0 bases, the J end lost 5 bases, and 8 bases lay between the germline ends. Germline CDR1 and CDR2: SGHKS and YYEKEE (reference sequence). The CDR3 loop reads CASSLEGRETQYF. CDR3 coding DNA: TGTGCCAGCAGCTTGGAGGGGCGGGAGACCCAGTACTTC.

The rearrangement joins TRBV4-2 to TRBJ1-2; no clear D. Between the trimmed V and J ends, which lost 0 bases and 6 bases, there was a span of 14 bases. This CDR3 comprises 15 residues. Germline V lookup: CDR1 LGHNA, CDR2 YNFKEQ. CDR3 bases: TGTGCCAGCAGCCAAGATTTTCGAGGGAGCCATGGCTACACCTTC. Its protein product is CASSQDFRGSHGYTF.

The rearrangement uses TRBV25-1 and TRBJ2-7, with 8 bases matching TRBD1. Trimming cost V 6 bases and J 0 bases; bases outside gene matches: 4. Germline-derived CDR1 and CDR2 are MGHDK and SYGVNS. This CDR3 comprises 14 residues. CDR3 coding DNA: TGTGCCAGCAGCCGGGACAGGAGCTCCTACGAGCAGTACTTC. Encoded protein: CASSRDRSSYEQYF.

In DNA, the CDR3 is TGTGCCGGCCAATCTAGCGGGAGGGCCGGAGAGCAGTTCTTC. Residues: CAGQSSGRAGEQFF. The V and J genes are TRBV7-2 and TRBJ2-1, with 12 bases aligning to TRBD2. The CDR3 is 14 residues long. Germline assignment: CDR1 SGHTA and CDR2 FQGNSA. J lost 10 bases, V lost 11 bases, and 12 bases had no gene match.

The chain combines TRBV19 with TRBJ2-7; 8 positions match TRBD1. V lost 1 base to trimming and J lost 2 bases; unmatched junction nucleotides: 4. The CDR3 has 15 amino acids. In germline, CDR1 is LNHDA, CDR2 SQIVND (reference sequence). DNA of the CDR3: TGTGCCAGTAGTATAGGGCAGGGGGCCCCCTACGAGCAGTACTTC. Translating it yields CASSIGQGAPYEQYF.

The chain has TRBV27 and TRBJ2-2; D uncertain. V was trimmed by 5 bases and J by 6 bases, leaving 7 bases between them. The germline CDR1 and CDR2 sequences are MNHEY and SMNVEV (reference sequence). The CDR3 is 12 residues long. This CDR3 is CASSPPAGELFF. The CDR3 bases are TGTGCCAGCAGTCCCCCCGCCGGGGAGCTGTTTTTT.

This clone appeared a few times. The rearrangement joins TRBV10-2 to TRBJ2-1; D is unclear. The germline gives CDR1 WSHSY, CDR2 SAAADI. With 2 bases removed from V and 8 bases from J, the gap between germline ends came to 4 bases. This CDR3 is 11 amino acids long. The CDR3 coding sequence is TGCGCCAGCAGTGAGAGAGATGAGCAGTTCTTC. The encoded protein is CASSERDEQFF.

This clone was seen only a few times. This chain joins TRBV4-1 and TRBJ2-5, with a weak D call TRBD2 (6 bases). Germline loops: CDR1 MGHRA, CDR2 YSYEKL. The CDR3 runs to 15 residues. Trimming stripped 0 bases from V and 5 bases from J, with 13 bases between. The CDR3: CASSQERGWGETQYF. CDR3 DNA sequence: TGCGCCAGCAGCCAAGAGCGGGGATGGGGTGAGACCCAGTACTTC.

The chain recombines TRBV10-3 with TRBJ1-3, with TRBD1 matching 9 bases. With V trimmed by 3 bases and J by 0 bases, 3 bases remained unmatched. From germline, CDR1 is ENHRY and CDR2 SYGVKD. The CDR3 has 16 amino acids. CDR3 protein: CAISEQGALSGNTIYF. The CDR3 nucleotides read TGTGCCATCAGTGAACAGGGGGCCCTCTCTGGAAACACCATATATTTT.

The chain joins TRBV28 to TRBJ1-1; no clear D. Trimming pared 6 bases from V and 2 bases from J, leaving 19 bases between. The germline CDR1 and CDR2 sequences are MDHEN and SYDVKM. The CDR3 has 16 residues. This CDR3 is CASRAAAGGKNTEAFF. CDR3 in DNA: TGTGCCAGCAGGGCCGCTGCCGGAGGGAAAAACACTGAAGCTTTCTTT.